These 10 T cell receptor beta chains came from one sample sequenced in a study of cytomegalovirus exposure and HLA in healthy donors. PCR was performed using 60 Vbeta and 13 Jbeta primers. Assay: immunoSEQ multiplex PCR; the TCRdb copy retains only in-frame clones and omits some. The sample contains roughly 100,000 clones, around 75% of which appear only once. The sequenced sample consisted of PBMCs. The receptors were sampled from a man aged 18 to 35 in good health and CMV-seropositive.

The V and J genes are TRBV5-6 and TRBJ1-4; 11 nucleotides align to TRBD1. CDR1 and CDR2 (germline): SGHDT, YYEEEE. This CDR3 spans 16 amino acids. V shed 0 bases, J shed 7 bases, and the junction held 5 bases outside the gene matches. CDR3 nucleotide sequence: TGTGCCAGCAGCTTGGGGGCCGGGACAGGGGGTGAAAAACTGTTTTTT. Protein product: CASSLGAGTGGEKLFF.

This clone showed up just once. The J gene is TRBJ2-1, the V gene TRBV10-3; 7 bases line up with TRBD2. This CDR3 is built from 12 residues. V gave up 11 bases and J gave up 5 bases; unmatched junction bases: 6. Germline V gene data show CDR1 as ENHRY and CDR2 as SYGVKD. CDR3 loop: CASGGSDNEQFF. The CDR3 nucleotides read TGTGCCTCCGGGGGGAGCGACAATGAGCAGTTCTTC.

A single count supports this clone. The chain uses TRBV7-5 and TRBJ1-1; the table's TRBD1 call for D was not verified on the DNA. TRBV7-5 is recorded as a pseudogene. The CDR3 is 17 residues long. CDR3 amino acids: CVRSSDRKQGMNTEAFF. CDR3 coding DNA: TGTGTCAGAAGCTCCGACAGAAAACAGGGAATGAACACTGAAGCTTTCTTT.

The V and J genes are TRBV5-5 and TRBJ1-5, with D possibly being TRBD1 (6 bases). The CDR3 length is 15 residues. Looked up from germline, CDR1 is SGHKS and CDR2 is YYEKEE (reference sequence). Trimming shortened V by 4 bases and J by 5 bases, and 16 bases separated the two germline ends. The CDR3 DNA sequence: TGTGCCAGCAGCGAAACTCAGGGGATGCATCAGCCCCAGCATTTT. Translated, it gives CASSETQGMHQPQHF.

The CDR3 is CASSQYRSRGYTF. CDR3 nucleotides: TGTGCCAGCAGCCAATACAGGTCCCGGGGCTACACCTTC. The chain joins TRBV14 to TRBJ1-2, with a tentative D call TRBD1 (5 bases). Germline CDR1 SGHDN, CDR2 FVKESK. The CDR3 spans 13 residues. Trimming left V 2 bases short and J 8 bases short, with 12 bases between.

The V gene is TRBV7-3, the J gene TRBJ2-3, with TRBD2 identical over 9 bases. CDR1 is SGHTA, CDR2 FQGTGA, per germline. CDR3 length: 15 residues. V was pared by 2 bases and J by 3 bases, with 3 bases of the junction left unmatched. CDR3 region: CASSLRGGATDTQYF. In DNA, the CDR3 is TGTGCCAGCAGCTTACGCGGGGGGGCGACAGATACGCAGTATTTT.

The V gene is TRBV6-5, the J gene TRBJ2-2; D uncertain. CDR3 length equals 15 residues. V gave up 5 bases and J gave up 4 bases, with 14 bases separating them. Germline V gene lookup returns CDR1 MNHEY and CDR2 SVGAGI. The CDR3 nucleotides are TGTGCCAGCAGTCCCGCCCTCGGTCTCACCGGGGAGCTGTTTTTT. Translating it yields CASSPALGLTGELFF.

This sequence joins TRBV9 and TRBJ2-7, with D unclear. The CDR3 has 12 residues. Trimming left V 4 bases short and J 3 bases short, with 8 bases between. Germline V lookup: CDR1 SGDLS, CDR2 YYNGEE. The CDR3 sequence is CASSRVIYEQYF. CDR3 coding DNA: TGTGCCAGCAGCCGGGTAATCTACGAGCAGTACTTC.

V gene TRBV9 combines with J gene TRBJ2-5; 11 bases match TRBD1. The CDR3 has 15 residues. With V trimmed by 0 bases and J by 4 bases, 2 bases remained unmatched. Germline V gene lookup returns CDR1 SGDLS and CDR2 YYNGEE. The CDR3 loop reads CASSVDGTGGETQYF. Written as DNA, the CDR3 is TGTGCCAGCAGCGTAGATGGGACAGGGGGAGAGACCCAGTACTTC.

V and J are TRBV2 and TRBJ1-5; no definite D call. CDR1 and CDR2 from the germline V gene are SNHLY and FYNNEI. The germline V and J ends were trimmed by 5 bases and 3 bases, with 11 bases remaining between them. The CDR3 runs 14 residues. The CDR3 DNA is TGTGCCAGCAGTCAACTCGCCGTCAATCAGCCCCAGCATTTT. Its protein is CASSQLAVNQPQHF.